The 10 T cell receptor beta chains below were found in one sample sequenced in a study of a mutant IDH1 vaccine in newly diagnosed glioma. Profiled with immunoSEQ multiplex PCR; TCRdb holds only in-frame clones, not every one. The sample has approximately 81,000 clones; 65% to 90% are singletons. Time point reported: week 23, last vaccination. Doses of 300 ug of mutant IDH1 20-mer peptide were given with topical imiquimod. These receptors lack a known antigen. The input for sequencing was PBMCs, taken from a glioma patient whose treatment included an IDH1 peptide vaccine. The receptor source for this set is a man aged 25 to 45 with glioma. Some clones in this sample may be carry-over from other donors' samples.

V gene TRBV27 combines with J gene TRBJ1-1; D ambiguous. There are 15 residues in the CDR3. Trimming stripped 6 bases from V and 1 base from J, with 15 bases between. The germline V gene has CDR1 MNHEY and CDR2 SMNVEV (reference sequence). This chain's CDR3 is CASRTLGSRNTEAFF. CDR3 bases: TGTGCCAGCAGAACCTTAGGGAGCCGGAACACTGAAGCTTTCTTT.

The chain recombines TRBV7-9 with TRBJ1-1; 7 bases are a match to TRBD1. CDR3 length: 12 residues. Germline trimming cut 5 bases from V and 6 bases from J; bases unmatched to any gene: 3. Germline V CDR1 and CDR2: SEHNR, FQNEAQ (reference sequence). In DNA form, the CDR3 reads TGTGCCAGCAGCAAGACAGGGCCTGAAGCTTTCTTT. Translating gives CASSKTGPEAFF.

The chain combines TRBV11-2 with TRBJ2-3, with 8 positions matching TRBD2. Germline CDR1 reads SGHAT; CDR2 reads FQNNGV. CDR3 length: 17 amino acids. V shed 0 bases, J shed 1 base, and the junction held 6 bases outside the gene matches. The CDR3 DNA reads TGTGCCAGCAGCTTAGAGGCTAGCGGGTCCCGCACAGATACGCAGTATTTT. This sequence encodes CASSLEASGSRTDTQYF. Supplemented by reference TRBV11-2 and TRBJ2-3, the full variable domain reads EAGVAQSPRYKIIEKRQSVAFWCNPISGHATLYWYQQILGQGPKLLIQFQNNGVVDDSQLPKDRFSAERLKGVDSTLKIQPAKLEDSAVYLCASSLEASGSRTDTQYFGPGTRLTVL.

The chain links TRBV27 to TRBJ1-1; 9 nucleotides line up with TRBD1. Germline-derived CDR1 and CDR2 are MNHEY and SMNVEV (reference sequence). With V trimmed by 7 bases and J by 5 bases, 8 bases remained unmatched. CDR3 length: 14 residues. The CDR3 region is CASTLTGGGTEAFF. The CDR3 DNA reads as TGTGCCAGCACCCTAACAGGGGGCGGGACTGAAGCTTTCTTT.

CDR3 region: CASATWAASYEQYF. The CDR3 DNA is TGTGCCAGCGCGACCTGGGCGGCCTCCTACGAGCAGTACTTC. The rearrangement joins TRBV28 to TRBJ2-7; D call uncertain. This CDR3 is built from 14 residues. Trimming took 8 bases from V and 0 from J, leaving 14 bases between them. Germline V gene data show CDR1 as MDHEN and CDR2 as SYDVKM.

The chain links TRBV25-1 to TRBJ2-7; TRBD1 matches at 7 bases. V gave up 1 base and J gave up 2 bases; unmatched junction bases: 8. CDR1 and CDR2 from the germline V gene are MGHDK and SYGVNS. This CDR3 region has 16 residues. The CDR3 loop is CASSEFGTGATYEQYF. For the CDR3, the DNA is TGTGCCAGCAGTGAATTCGGAACAGGGGCCACCTACGAGCAGTACTTC.

This clone was counted once. The chain uses TRBV7-2 and TRBJ2-1, with D possibly being TRBD1 (6 bases). There are 13 residues in the CDR3. Germline CDR1 reads SGHTA; CDR2 reads FQGNSA. Trimming removed 5 bases at V and 6 bases at J, with 11 bases between. CDR3 DNA sequence: TGTGCCAGCAGCGTGGCCAGGGGCAATGAGCAGTTCTTC. Encoded protein: CASSVARGNEQFF.

The chain is built from TRBV7-2 and TRBJ1-1; 7 bases line up with TRBD1. The CDR3 totals 18 residues. Germline-derived CDR1 and CDR2 are SGHTA and FQGNSA. The V segment lost 5 bases and the J segment 0 bases; nucleotides outside the gene matches: 15. The CDR3 is CASSSSLWGQSLNTEAFF. In nucleotides, the CDR3 is TGTGCCAGCAGCAGTTCCCTTTGGGGACAGTCTTTGAACACTGAAGCTTTCTTT.

J is TRBJ2-2 and V is TRBV9, with 8 bases fitting TRBD2. The CDR3 has 17 amino acids. The trim removed 4 bases at V and 6 bases at J, leaving 14 bases unmatched. Germline V CDR1 and CDR2: SGDLS, YYNGEE. The CDR3 is CASSPRWGTRGSGELFF. The CDR3 DNA reads as TGTGCCAGCAGCCCCCGCTGGGGGACTAGGGGGTCCGGGGAGCTGTTTTTT.

This sequence joins TRBV5-4 and TRBJ1-2; 8 bases are a match to TRBD1. Per germline, CDR1 SGHNT and CDR2 YYREEE (reference sequence). The CDR3 consists of 14 residues. Unmatched junction bases numbered 8, after V lost 3 bases and J lost 7 bases. The DNA of the CDR3 is TGTGCCAGCAGCTGGGAACAGGGGGTGAGTGGCTACACCTTC. It specifies CASSWEQGVSGYTF. Using reference TRBV5-4 and TRBJ1-2 for the parts outside the CDR3, the full variable domain is ETGVTQSPTHLIKTRGQQVTLRCSSQSGHNTVSWYQQALGQGPQFIFQYYREEENGRGNFPPRFSGLQFPNYSSELNVNALELDDSALYLCASSWEQGVSGYTFGSGTRLTVV.